Listed below are T cell receptor beta chains from one sample, sequenced in a study of shared clonotypes between healthy human individuals. Profiling relied on immunoSEQ multiplex PCR, and the TCRdb table lists in-frame clones only, not all of them. The sample has 2.5 million or so clones; roughly 92% are singletons. The sequencing sample was made of naive CD4+ T cells sorted from blood. The origin of the receptors is a man aged 18 to 30 in good health. Both conserved end residues are part of each CDR3. The order of the fields is clone size, D gene, CDR3 length, J gene, V gene, CDR3 DNA, CDR3 protein. D genes are given only for firm matches. Size tells how often a clone was seen (once, few, many) or the class of an expanded clone, and some rows leave it out.

clone_size: NA
d_call: NA
cdr3_length: 13
j_call: TRBJ1-2
v_call: TRBV5-4
cdr3_nt: TGTGCCAGCAGCTTGGAAGGTTTGAATGGCTACACCTTC
cdr3_aa: CASSLEGLNGYTF

clone_size: once
d_call: NA
cdr3_length: 14
j_call: TRBJ1-2
v_call: TRBV6-6
cdr3_nt: TGTGTCACGGATGGGCAGCCTTCTAACTATGGCTACACCTTC
cdr3_aa: CVTDGQPSNYGYTF

clone_size: NA
d_call: TRBD1
cdr3_length: 13
j_call: TRBJ2-7
v_call: TRBV7-9
cdr3_nt: TGTGCCAGCAGCGCCCAGGGGGCCGGCGAGCAGTACTTC
cdr3_aa: CASSAQGAGEQYF

clone_size: NA
d_call: TRBD2
cdr3_length: 15
j_call: TRBJ2-3
v_call: TRBV5-4
cdr3_nt: TGTGCCAGCAGCTCCACGGGAGGGGGGATCGATACGCAGTATTTT
cdr3_aa: CASSSTGGGIDTQYF

clone_size: NA
d_call: NA
cdr3_length: 12
j_call: TRBJ2-3
v_call: TRBV29-1
cdr3_nt: TGCAGCGTTCGAAGGGCCACAGATACGCAGTATTTT
cdr3_aa: CSVRRATDTQYF

clone_size: NA
d_call: NA
cdr3_length: 15
j_call: TRBJ2-1
v_call: TRBV11-3
cdr3_nt: TGTGCCAGCAGCTTAATCGCGGGCTCCTACAATGAGCAGTTCTTC
cdr3_aa: CASSLIAGSYNEQFF

clone_size: NA
d_call: NA
cdr3_length: 16
j_call: TRBJ2-4
v_call: TRBV5-1
cdr3_nt: TGCGCCAGCAGCTTGGGGGGGACCCAAGGAAGGTACATTCAGTACTTC
cdr3_aa: CASSLGGTQGRYIQYF

clone_size: NA
d_call: TRBD1
cdr3_length: 16
j_call: TRBJ1-4
v_call: TRBV5-6
cdr3_nt: TGTGCCAGCAGCTTGGTTGGGACAGGGAGAGGAGAAAAACTGTTTTTT
cdr3_aa: CASSLVGTGRGEKLFF

clone_size: NA
d_call: NA
cdr3_length: 15
j_call: TRBJ2-7
v_call: TRBV2
cdr3_nt: TGTGCCAGCACTACCAACCGCCTAATCTCGTCCGAGCAGTACTTC
cdr3_aa: CASTTNRLISSEQYF

clone_size: once
d_call: NA
cdr3_length: 14
j_call: TRBJ1-3
v_call: TRBV12-5
cdr3_nt: TGTGCTAGTGGTCCAAGCGGGGCTGGAAACACCATATATTTT
cdr3_aa: CASGPSGAGNTIYF

clone_size: NA
d_call: TRBD2
cdr3_length: 15
j_call: TRBJ2-3
v_call: TRBV11-3
cdr3_nt: TGTGCCAGCAGCTTAAAGCGGGGGGATACAGATACGCAGTATTTT
cdr3_aa: CASSLKRGDTDTQYF

clone_size: NA
d_call: TRBD1
cdr3_length: 15
j_call: TRBJ2-2
v_call: TRBV5-4
cdr3_nt: TGTGCCAGCAGCTTGGGGGACAGGGCGGCCGGGGAGCTGTTTTTT
cdr3_aa: CASSLGDRAAGELFF

clone_size: NA
d_call: TRBD1
cdr3_length: 14
j_call: TRBJ2-7
v_call: TRBV28
cdr3_nt: TGTGCCAGCAGTCCCTGGACAGGGGACCACGAGCAGTACTTC
cdr3_aa: CASSPWTGDHEQYF

clone_size: NA
d_call: TRBD1
cdr3_length: 14
j_call: TRBJ1-5
v_call: TRBV6-1
cdr3_nt: TGTGCCAGCAGCTTTGGACAGGACGGTCAGCCCCAGCATTTT
cdr3_aa: CASSFGQDGQPQHF

clone_size: NA
d_call: TRBD2
cdr3_length: 14
j_call: TRBJ2-5
v_call: TRBV12-5
cdr3_nt: TGTGCTAGTGGTTTCTCGGGAGGGCCCTGGACCCAGTACTTC
cdr3_aa: CASGFSGGPWTQYF

clone_size: once
d_call: NA
cdr3_length: 13
j_call: TRBJ2-2
v_call: TRBV9
cdr3_nt: TGTGCCAGCAGCACCTCGAACACCGGGGAGCTGTTTTTT
cdr3_aa: CASSTSNTGELFF

clone_size: NA
d_call: NA
cdr3_length: 13
j_call: TRBJ2-7
v_call: TRBV7-9
cdr3_nt: TGTGCCAGCAGCCCATTGGGGGGCAGCGAGCAGTACTTC
cdr3_aa: CASSPLGGSEQYF

clone_size: NA
d_call: NA
cdr3_length: 14
j_call: TRBJ2-3
v_call: TRBV7-2
cdr3_nt: TGTGCCAGCAGCGGAGCCGCCGGGGTCGATACGCAGTATTTT
cdr3_aa: CASSGAAGVDTQYF

clone_size: NA
d_call: TRBD2
cdr3_length: 17
j_call: TRBJ2-3
v_call: TRBV5-4
cdr3_nt: TGTGCCAGCAGCTTGGCTCTCAGCGGGGGGACCACAGATACGCAGTATTTT
cdr3_aa: CASSLALSGGTTDTQYF

clone_size: NA
d_call: NA
cdr3_length: 14
j_call: TRBJ1-2
v_call: TRBV5-6
cdr3_nt: TGTGCCAGCAGCTTGGGGCAGGGCGTCGCTGGCTACACCTTC
cdr3_aa: CASSLGQGVAGYTF

clone_size: NA
d_call: TRBD1
cdr3_length: 14
j_call: TRBJ2-5
v_call: TRBV5-1
cdr3_nt: TGCGCCAGCAGCTTGGGGGACAGGGTGGAGACCCAGTACTTC
cdr3_aa: CASSLGDRVETQYF

clone_size: NA
d_call: NA
cdr3_length: 12
j_call: TRBJ2-2
v_call: TRBV29-1
cdr3_nt: TGCAGCGTTCAAAGGGGGTTGGGGGAGCTGTTTTTT
cdr3_aa: CSVQRGLGELFF

clone_size: NA
d_call: NA
cdr3_length: 12
j_call: TRBJ2-5
v_call: TRBV6-5
cdr3_nt: TGTGCCAGCAGTCGGGCCTCCGGGACCCAGTACTTC
cdr3_aa: CASSRASGTQYF

clone_size: NA
d_call: NA
cdr3_length: 10
j_call: TRBJ2-7
v_call: TRBV19
cdr3_nt: TGTGCCAGAACCTACTACGAGCAGTACTTC
cdr3_aa: CARTYYEQYF

clone_size: once
d_call: NA
cdr3_length: 14
j_call: TRBJ2-7
v_call: TRBV5-1
cdr3_nt: TGCGCCAGCAGCCTATTAGTGGACGGCTACGAGCAGTACTTC
cdr3_aa: CASSLLVDGYEQYF

clone_size: NA
d_call: TRBD1
cdr3_length: 13
j_call: TRBJ2-3
v_call: TRBV30
cdr3_nt: TGTGCCTGGAGTGGGACAGGGGTCGATACGCAGTATTTT
cdr3_aa: CAWSGTGVDTQYF

clone_size: NA
d_call: NA
cdr3_length: 14
j_call: TRBJ2-2
v_call: TRBV4-1
cdr3_nt: TGCGCCAGCAGCCAGAAAGAGCGTCCCGGGGAGCTGTTTTTT
cdr3_aa: CASSQKERPGELFF

clone_size: once
d_call: NA
cdr3_length: 12
j_call: TRBJ2-5
v_call: TRBV7-9
cdr3_nt: TGTGCCAGCACCACAGGGAATAGTGGCCAGTACTTC
cdr3_aa: CASTTGNSGQYF

clone_size: NA
d_call: NA
cdr3_length: 13
j_call: TRBJ1-6
v_call: TRBV7-9
cdr3_nt: TGTGCCAGCAGCCCTGAGGGGGAGTCACCCCTCCACTTT
cdr3_aa: CASSPEGESPLHF

clone_size: NA
d_call: NA
cdr3_length: 12
j_call: TRBJ2-3
v_call: TRBV5-6
cdr3_nt: TGTGCCAGCAGCTTGTCTGCGGATACGCAGTATTTT
cdr3_aa: CASSLSADTQYF

clone_size: NA
d_call: NA
cdr3_length: 12
j_call: TRBJ2-7
v_call: TRBV7-9
cdr3_nt: TGTGCCAGCAGCTTAGACTGGGTCGAGCAGTACTTC
cdr3_aa: CASSLDWVEQYF

clone_size: NA
d_call: NA
cdr3_length: 14
j_call: TRBJ2-3
v_call: TRBV2
cdr3_nt: TGTGCCAGCAACATCGGCGGTAGCACAGATACGCAGTATTTT
cdr3_aa: CASNIGGSTDTQYF

clone_size: NA
d_call: TRBD2
cdr3_length: 14
j_call: TRBJ2-1
v_call: TRBV27
cdr3_nt: TGTGCCAGCAGTTACCGGGGGGGCTACAATGAGCAGTTCTTC
cdr3_aa: CASSYRGGYNEQFF

clone_size: few
d_call: NA
cdr3_length: 14
j_call: TRBJ1-6
v_call: TRBV7-2
cdr3_nt: TGTGCCAGCAGTCACGACAGGCCAACTTCACCCCTCCACTTT
cdr3_aa: CASSHDRPTSPLHF

clone_size: NA
d_call: TRBD1
cdr3_length: 14
j_call: TRBJ2-2
v_call: TRBV2
cdr3_nt: TGTGCCAGCAAGGGGGCGATTAACACCGGGGAGCTGTTTTTT
cdr3_aa: CASKGAINTGELFF

clone_size: NA
d_call: TRBD2
cdr3_length: 16
j_call: TRBJ2-1
v_call: TRBV6-6
cdr3_nt: TGTGCCAGCAGCACGGGGATAGCGGGAGGGCCCCATGAGCAGTTCTTC
cdr3_aa: CASSTGIAGGPHEQFF

clone_size: NA
d_call: TRBD1
cdr3_length: 14
j_call: TRBJ2-7
v_call: TRBV6-1
cdr3_nt: TGTGCCAGCAGTACCGGGACAGGTTCCTACGAGCAGTACTTC
cdr3_aa: CASSTGTGSYEQYF

clone_size: NA
d_call: NA
cdr3_length: 11
j_call: TRBJ1-2
v_call: TRBV7-9
cdr3_nt: TGTGCCAGCAGCTTAGATGGTGGCTACACCTTC
cdr3_aa: CASSLDGGYTF

clone_size: once
d_call: NA
cdr3_length: 16
j_call: TRBJ2-7
v_call: TRBV6-5
cdr3_nt: TGTGCCAGCAGTTACTCGGGGGTCGGGAGCCCCTACGAGCAGTACTTC
cdr3_aa: CASSYSGVGSPYEQYF

clone_size: NA
d_call: NA
cdr3_length: 17
j_call: TRBJ1-3
v_call: TRBV5-3
cdr3_nt: TGTGCCAGAAGCTTCCCCGGCGGAGGGAGGTCTGGAAACACCATATATTTT
cdr3_aa: CARSFPGGGRSGNTIYF

clone_size: NA
d_call: NA
cdr3_length: 13
j_call: TRBJ2-2
v_call: TRBV9
cdr3_nt: TGTGCCAGCAGCGGAGAGAAACCCGGGGAGCTGTTTTTT
cdr3_aa: CASSGEKPGELFF

clone_size: NA
d_call: TRBD2
cdr3_length: 17
j_call: TRBJ2-3
v_call: TRBV29-1
cdr3_nt: TGCAGCGTTCCCCTGACTAGCGGGAACGCTCTCAGAAATACGCAGTATTTT
cdr3_aa: CSVPLTSGNALRNTQYF

clone_size: NA
d_call: NA
cdr3_length: 14
j_call: TRBJ2-7
v_call: TRBV7-2
cdr3_nt: TGTGCCAGCGAGCCGGGACTCAAAACTGGCGAGCAGTACTTC
cdr3_aa: CASEPGLKTGEQYF

clone_size: NA
d_call: NA
cdr3_length: 13
j_call: TRBJ1-5
v_call: TRBV6-1
cdr3_nt: TGTGCCAGCAGTGGGACAGAGAGGCAGCCCCAGCATTTT
cdr3_aa: CASSGTERQPQHF

clone_size: NA
d_call: NA
cdr3_length: 15
j_call: TRBJ2-7
v_call: TRBV7-2
cdr3_nt: TGTGCCAGCAGCCGAACCGTTTCTTTGGGCTACGAGCAGTACTTC
cdr3_aa: CASSRTVSLGYEQYF

clone_size: NA
d_call: TRBD2
cdr3_length: 16
j_call: TRBJ2-1
v_call: TRBV10-3
cdr3_nt: TGTGCCATCAGTGAGCGACTAGCGGGAGTGGGCAATGAGCAGTTCTTC
cdr3_aa: CAISERLAGVGNEQFF

clone_size: NA
d_call: TRBD1
cdr3_length: 12
j_call: TRBJ1-1
v_call: TRBV14
cdr3_nt: TGTGCCAGCAGCCAAGGACAGGGGGAAGCTTTCTTT
cdr3_aa: CASSQGQGEAFF

clone_size: few
d_call: TRBD1
cdr3_length: 12
j_call: TRBJ2-4
v_call: TRBV11-2
cdr3_nt: TGTGCCAGCGGACAGGGTGGAAACATTCAGTACTTC
cdr3_aa: CASGQGGNIQYF

clone_size: NA
d_call: NA
cdr3_length: 15
j_call: TRBJ2-3
v_call: TRBV6-5
cdr3_nt: TGTGCCAGCAATCGGGACCCCCGAGGCACAGATACGCAGTATTTT
cdr3_aa: CASNRDPRGTDTQYF

clone_size: NA
d_call: NA
cdr3_length: 13
j_call: TRBJ1-5
v_call: TRBV7-2
cdr3_nt: TGTGCCAGCAGCTTAAACCCCAATCAGCCCCAGCATTTT
cdr3_aa: CASSLNPNQPQHF

clone_size: NA
d_call: NA
cdr3_length: 13
j_call: TRBJ2-1
v_call: TRBV25-1
cdr3_nt: TGTGCCAGCGGGGGGCGTATCCACAATGAGCAGTTCTTC
cdr3_aa: CASGGRIHNEQFF

clone_size: NA
d_call: NA
cdr3_length: 15
j_call: TRBJ2-7
v_call: TRBV6-1
cdr3_nt: TGTGCCAGCAGCTCTTTGGGGTTACCTTCCTACGAGCAGTACTTC
cdr3_aa: CASSSLGLPSYEQYF

clone_size: once
d_call: NA
cdr3_length: 13
j_call: TRBJ1-5
v_call: TRBV18
cdr3_nt: TGTGCCAGCTCCCCAGGTAGCAATCAGCCCCAGCATTTT
cdr3_aa: CASSPGSNQPQHF

clone_size: NA
d_call: NA
cdr3_length: 12
j_call: TRBJ1-6
v_call: TRBV4-1
cdr3_nt: TGCGCCAGCAGCCCCGGGGGTCCACCCCTCCACTTT
cdr3_aa: CASSPGGPPLHF